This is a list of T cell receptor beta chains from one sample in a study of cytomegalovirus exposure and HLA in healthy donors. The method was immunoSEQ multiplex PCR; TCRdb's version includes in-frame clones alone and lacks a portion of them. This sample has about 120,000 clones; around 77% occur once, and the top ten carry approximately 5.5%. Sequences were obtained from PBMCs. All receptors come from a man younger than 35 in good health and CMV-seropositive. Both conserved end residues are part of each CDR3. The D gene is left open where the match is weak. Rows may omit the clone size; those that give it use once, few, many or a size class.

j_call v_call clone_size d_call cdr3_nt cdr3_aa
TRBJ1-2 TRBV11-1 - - TGTGCCAGCAGCTTAGCCGTTGGACACCAAAACTATGGCTACACCTTC CASSLAVGHQNYGYTF
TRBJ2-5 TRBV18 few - TGTGCCAGCTCCGAAGAGACCCAGTACTTC CASSEETQYF
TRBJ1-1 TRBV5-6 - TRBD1 TGTGCCAGCAGCCGACAGGGCGTAATTATTAAGGGCACTGAAGCTTTCTTT CASSRQGVIIKGTEAFF
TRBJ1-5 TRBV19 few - TGTGCCAGTAGTGGACAGCATGATCAGCCCCAGCATTTT CASSGQHDQPQHF
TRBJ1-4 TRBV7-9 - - TGTGCCAGCGAGAAAAATGAAAAACTGTTTTTT CASEKNEKLFF
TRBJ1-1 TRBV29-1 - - TGCAGCGTTGACCTCTACGACACTGAAGCTTTCTTT CSVDLYDTEAFF
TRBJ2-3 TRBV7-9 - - TGTTCCAGCAGCTTCGGGACAGATACGCAGTATTTT CSSSFGTDTQYF
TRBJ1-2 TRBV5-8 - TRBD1 TGTGCCAGCAGCTTGGTCGGTGAGGGGGCGAATGGCTACACCTTC CASSLVGEGANGYTF
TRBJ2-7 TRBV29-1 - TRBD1 TGCAGCGTTGAAATACGGGACAGCTCTTACGAGCAGTACTTC CSVEIRDSSYEQYF
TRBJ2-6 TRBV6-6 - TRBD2 TGTGCCAGCAGCCCTAGCGGGCCCGGGGCCAACGTCCTGACTTTC CASSPSGPGANVLTF
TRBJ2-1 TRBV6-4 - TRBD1 TGTGCCAGCAGAAGGGACAGCGAAGAGCAGTTCTTC CASRRDSEEQFF